These T cell receptor beta chains were read from a single sample in a study of Graves' ophthalmopathy and Graves' hyperthyroidism. MiXCR, applied by TCRdb to the multiplex PCR reads, yields one record per CDR3 protein. The sample lists 650,000 to 900,000 distinct CDR3 sequences, 40% occurring once. Sequences were obtained from peripheral blood. The receptors originated from an adult man with Graves' ophthalmopathy. The CDR3 runs from the conserved cysteine through the conserved F or W. The D gene is left open where the match is weak. Not every row has a clone size; where given, it reads once, few, many or a size class.

many TRBJ1-1 NA TRBV29-1 CSVVLITEAFF TGCAGCGTTGTTCTGATAACTGAAGCTTTCTTT
NA TRBJ1-4 NA TRBV28 CASSLHGNSEKLFF TGTGCCAGCAGTTTGCACGGCAACTCTGAAAAACTGTTTTTT
NA TRBJ2-5 NA TRBV13 CASSAMGGVGVQETQYF TGTGCCAGCAGCGCCATGGGGGGTGTTGGGGTTCAAGAGACCCAGTACTTC
many TRBJ2-6 NA TRBV24-1 CATSDNRATGANVLTF TGTGCCACCAGTGATAACCGGGCGACCGGGGCCAACGTCCTGACTTTC
NA TRBJ1-1 NA TRBV25-1 CASSVRDRVEAFF TGTGCCAGCAGTGTACGGGACCGAGTTGAAGCTTTCTTT
few TRBJ2-5 TRBD1 TRBV7-8 CASSLRFIGGQGALHRQETQYF TGTGCCAGCAGCTTAAGGTTTATCGGGGGACAGGGGGCTTTACACCGCCAAGAGACCCAGTACTTC
many TRBJ1-3 NA TRBV11-2 CASSLFRSGNTIYF TGTGCCAGCAGCTTATTTCGGTCAGGAAACACCATATATTTT
NA TRBJ1-5 NA TRBV4-1 CASSQYSEVSNQPQHF TGCGCCAGCAGCCAATACAGTGAAGTTAGCAATCAGCCCCAGCATTTT
few TRBJ2-5 TRBD2 TRBV5-5 CTSSLAGGGETQYF TGTACCAGCAGCTTAGCGGGAGGTGGAGAGACCCAGTACTTC
NA TRBJ2-2 NA TRBV5-5 CAGLRQGHTGELFF TGTGCCGGCCTTAGGCAGGGGCACACCGGGGAGCTGTTTTTT
NA TRBJ2-1 TRBD2 TRBV2 CATSDPSGGHNEQFF TGTGCCACCAGTGATCCAAGCGGGGGGCACAATGAGCAGTTCTTC
NA TRBJ1-2 NA TRBV5-4 CASSLAGSMLYGYTF TGTGCCAGCAGCTTGGCCGGCAGCATGCTCTATGGCTACACCTTC
NA TRBJ2-7 NA TRBV12-3/TRBV12-4 CASSSPRTRPYEQYF TGTGCCAGCAGCTCTCCTAGGACACGTCCCTACGAGCAGTACTTC
NA TRBJ2-5 NA TRBV10-3 CAISEEGGPGDTQYF TGTGCCATCAGTGAAGAGGGGGGCCCCGGGGATACGCAGTACTTC
many TRBJ1-6 TRBD1 TRBV20-1 CSATRQGDSPLHF TGCAGTGCTACCCGACAGGGGGATTCACCCCTCCACTTT
NA TRBJ2-3 NA TRBV10-3 CAISESMRTDTQYF TGTGCCATCAGTGAGTCGATGCGCACAGATACGCAGTATTTT
NA TRBJ2-7 NA TRBV2 CASTEGPMGGEQYF TGTGCCAGCACCGAGGGGCCTATGGGCGGTGAGCAGTACTTC
NA TRBJ1-4 TRBD1 TRBV7-2 CASSLEGASEKLFF TGTGCCAGCAGCTTAGAGGGGGCGAGCGAAAAACTGTTTTTT
NA TRBJ2-6 NA TRBV19 CASSIAISGANVLTF TGTGCCAGTAGTATAGCGATCTCTGGGGCCAACGTCCTGACTTTC
NA TRBJ2-5 NA TRBV2 CASSEAGGPETQYF TGTGCCAGCAGTGAAGCGGGGGGGCCGGAGACCCAGTACTTC
NA TRBJ1-2 NA TRBV25-1 CASSDSRDSYGYTF TGTGCCAGCAGTGATAGTCGAGATTCCTATGGCTACACCTTC
many TRBJ1-1 NA TRBV29-1 CSVEAVREGTEAFF TGCAGCGTTGAAGCTGTCAGGGAAGGCACTGAAGCTTTCTTT
once TRBJ2-7 TRBD1 TRBV20-1 CSALRDRGDHEQYF TGCAGTGCTCTTCGGGACAGGGGGGATCACGAGCAGTACTTC
NA TRBJ2-7 TRBD1 TRBV10-3 CASREPGQSPYEQYF TGTGCCAGCAGAGAACCGGGACAGAGCCCCTACGAGCAGTACTTC
NA TRBJ2-7 NA TRBV7-2 CALRAYEQYF TGTGCACTGAGAGCCTACGAGCAGTACTTC
many TRBJ2-7 NA TRBV24-1 CATSDFSGDEQYF TGTGCCACCAGTGATTTTTCCGGGGACGAGCAGTACTTC
NA TRBJ1-2 NA TRBV7-9 CASSLVQLQYNYGYTF TGTGCCAGCAGCTTAGTCCAGCTACAATATAACTATGGCTACACCTTC
many TRBJ1-2 NA TRBV5-5 CASSLTRNYGYTF TGTGCCAGCAGTCTGACGAGGAACTATGGCTACACCTTC
NA TRBJ2-7 TRBD1 TRBV29-1 CSVDLGGTYEQYF TGCAGCGTTGATCTAGGGGGCACCTACGAGCAGTACTTC
NA TRBJ2-5 TRBD1 TRBV15 CATSLAGGQETQYF TGTGCCACCTCTCTTGCAGGGGGTCAAGAGACCCAGTACTTC
NA TRBJ1-4 TRBD1 TRBV10-3 CASSYATPGQGFEELFF TGTGCCAGCAGTTACGCCACGCCGGGACAGGGCTTCGAGGAACTGTTTTTT
NA TRBJ2-5 NA TRBV10-3 CAISGGLETQYF TGTGCCATCAGTGGAGGACTAGAGACCCAGTACTTC
many TRBJ1-4 NA TRBV29-1 CSVHGGAQEKLFF TGCAGCGTTCACGGGGGTGCTCAAGAAAAACTGTTTTTT
many TRBJ1-2 TRBD1 TRBV10-3 CAISGGTGATNYGYTF TGTGCCATCAGTGGTGGGACAGGCGCAACAAACTATGGCTACACCTTC
NA TRBJ1-2 NA TRBV6-6 CATLRTDNYGYTF TGTGCCACCCTGAGGACAGACAACTATGGCTACACCTTC
NA TRBJ1-1 NA TRBV11-1 CASSYPRGASIQDTEAFF TGTGCCAGCAGCTATCCCCGAGGGGCTTCAATCCAAGACACTGAAGCTTTCTTT
NA TRBJ2-2 NA TRBV20-1 CSARAYGENTGELFF TGCAGTGCTAGAGCTTACGGAGAAAACACCGGGGAGCTGTTTTTT